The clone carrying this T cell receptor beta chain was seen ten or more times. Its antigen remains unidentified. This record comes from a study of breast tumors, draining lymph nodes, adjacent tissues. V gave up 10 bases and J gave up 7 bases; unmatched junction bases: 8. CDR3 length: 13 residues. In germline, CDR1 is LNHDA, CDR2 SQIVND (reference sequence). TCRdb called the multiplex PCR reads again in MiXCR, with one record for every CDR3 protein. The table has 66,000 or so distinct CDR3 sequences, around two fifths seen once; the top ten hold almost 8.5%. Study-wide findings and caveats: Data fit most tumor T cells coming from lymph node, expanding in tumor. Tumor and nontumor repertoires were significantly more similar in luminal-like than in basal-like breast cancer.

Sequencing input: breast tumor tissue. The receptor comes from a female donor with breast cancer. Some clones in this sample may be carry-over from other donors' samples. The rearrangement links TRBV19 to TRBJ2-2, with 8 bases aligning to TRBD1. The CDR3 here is CAIQITGGGELFF. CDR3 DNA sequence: TGTGCCATCCAAATCACAGGGGGCGGGGAGCTGTTTTTT.